One sample yielded the 18 T cell receptor beta chains listed below, sequenced in a study of T cell clonotyping in hematopoietic cell transplantation. Some clones are missing from TCRdb's copy, which holds only in-frame ones; the method was immunoSEQ multiplex PCR. The sample lists roughly 40,000 clones, around 95% occurring once. The material sequenced was peripheral blood mononuclear cells. The receptors were sampled from a woman aged 50 to 60 in good health. Some clones in this sample may be carry-over from other donors' samples.

The J gene is TRBJ1-1, the V gene TRBV14; D might be TRBD1 (6 bases). V lost 5 bases, J lost 4 bases, and 11 bases lay in between. This CDR3 is 13 amino acids long. Per germline, CDR1 SGHDN and CDR2 FVKESK. The CDR3 coding sequence is TGTGCCAGCAGCTGCAGGGGATGCACTGAAGCTTTCTTT. Amino acids: CASSCRGCTEAFF.

This clone was seen just once. The CDR3 bases are TGTGCCAGCAGCTTGCTCCCACAGACACCCAATTCACCCCTCCACTTT. Encoded protein: CASSLLPQTPNSPLHF. The rearrangement links TRBV5-6 to TRBJ1-6; D is ambiguous. V was trimmed by 1 base and J by 7 bases, leaving 15 bases between them. This CDR3 has 16 residues. Germline CDR1 reads SGHDT; CDR2 reads YYEEEE.

The chain links TRBV7-3 to TRBJ1-2, with D possibly TRBD1 on 6 matching bases. This CDR3 region has 14 residues. Trimming took off 4 bases at V and 3 bases at J, with 12 bases between the two ends. CDR1 is SGHTA, CDR2 FQGTGA, per germline. In nucleotides, the CDR3 is TGTGCCAGCAGCTCAACAGGGTATGACTATGGCTACACCTTC. This translates into CASSSTGYDYGYTF.

The chain carries TRBV5-6 and TRBJ2-7; maybe TRBD1 (5 bases). The V gene lost 2 bases and the J gene lost 2 bases, with 8 bases spanning the gap. The germline V gene has CDR1 SGHDT and CDR2 YYEEEE. The CDR3 runs to 13 residues. This chain's CDR3 is CASSFQGTYEQYF. The CDR3 nucleotides read TGTGCCAGCAGCTTCCAGGGTACCTACGAGCAGTACTTC.

The rearrangement uses TRBV7-8 and TRBJ1-5; D unclear. The CDR3 has 15 residues. Trimming removed 0 bases from V and 4 bases from J, with 10 bases in between. CDR1 SGHVS and CDR2 FQNEAQ come from the germline V gene. The CDR3 region is CASSLAGSQNQPQHF. CDR3 coding DNA: TGTGCCAGCAGCTTAGCTGGCAGCCAGAATCAGCCCCAGCATTTT.

The chain links TRBV19 to TRBJ2-5, with TRBD1 matching 7 bases. CDR3 length equals 15 residues. V lost 6 bases, J lost 8 bases, and 15 bases stayed unmatched. Germline V gene data show CDR1 as LNHDA and CDR2 as SQIVND (reference sequence). For the CDR3, the DNA is TGTGCCAGTAGCGCCGACTCGGGACAGCAGCGAACCCAGTACTTC. Translated: CASSADSGQQRTQYF.

CDR3: CASSFPGTGVANTGELFF. The DNA for the CDR3 is TGTGCCAGCAGCTTCCCCGGGACAGGGGTCGCGAACACCGGGGAGCTGTTTTTT. The chain carries TRBV7-6 and TRBJ2-2, with 10 bases that match TRBD1. V lost 3 bases to trimming and J lost 0 bases; unmatched junction nucleotides: 7. Per the germline V gene, CDR1 is SGHVS and CDR2 is FNYEAQ. The CDR3 is 18 amino acids.

V gene TRBV29-1 combines with J gene TRBJ2-3, with D hard to call. Trimming left V 4 bases short and J 10 bases short, with 12 bases between. This CDR3 region has 11 residues. Per germline, CDR1 SQVTM and CDR2 ANQGSEA. The CDR3 DNA reads as TGCAGCGTTGCAAGTGGACCTCCGCAGTATTTT. Translation: CSVASGPPQYF.

The chain couples TRBV11-3 to TRBJ2-7, with D perhaps matching TRBD1 (6 bases). This CDR3 is built from 14 residues. V was shortened by 6 bases and J by 3 bases, with 15 bases between the two germline ends. The germline gives CDR1 SGHNT, CDR2 YENEEA. CDR3 region: CASSPRQAFYEQYF. In nucleotides, the CDR3 is TGTGCCAGCAGTCCTCGACAGGCCTTCTACGAGCAGTACTTC.

The CDR3 loop reads CASSPFGQGGTF. CDR3 bases: TGTGCCAGCAGCCCCTTCGGTCAGGGTGGAACCTTC. This chain connects TRBV5-5 to TRBJ1-2, with a weak D call TRBD1 (5 bases). The V end lost 4 bases, the J end lost 14 bases, and 18 bases lay between the germline ends. This CDR3 comprises 12 residues. Germline loops: CDR1 SGHKS, CDR2 YYEKEE (reference sequence).

This sequence joins TRBV30 and TRBJ2-2; D gene unclear. Germline V gene data show CDR1 as GTSNPN and CDR2 as SVGIG (reference sequence). The CDR3 is made up of 13 amino acids. The V and J ends lost 0 bases and 5 bases respectively, with 7 bases between them. This CDR3 reads CAWSVESTGELFF. CDR3 nucleotide sequence: TGTGCCTGGAGTGTAGAGAGTACCGGGGAGCTGTTTTTT.

The chain is built from TRBV9 and TRBJ1-2; D is unresolved. Germline V gene lookup returns CDR1 SGDLS and CDR2 YYNGEE. The CDR3 loop spans 14 amino acids. Between the trimmed V and J ends, which lost 0 bases and 4 bases, there was a span of 10 bases. DNA of the CDR3: TGTGCCAGCAGCGTAGATTCTGGCGGCTATGGCTACACCTTC. Translation gives CASSVDSGGYGYTF.

The chain is built from TRBV6-1 and TRBJ2-2; 8 nucleotides line up with TRBD1. This CDR3 region has 15 residues. Germline CDR1 reads MNHNS; CDR2 reads SASEGT. The V and J ends lost 11 bases and 3 bases, in that order; junction bases with no gene match: 11. DNA for the CDR3: TGTGCCTCTCCGACCGAGGACAGGGACACCGGGGAGCTGTTTTTT. Translating gives CASPTEDRDTGELFF.

The chain links TRBV5-4 to TRBJ1-2; maybe TRBD1 (5 bases). V lost 0 bases to trimming and J lost 4 bases, with 10 bases between them. In germline, CDR1 is SGHNT, CDR2 YYREEE (reference sequence). The CDR3 is 14 residues long. This CDR3 reads CASSLEGAAYGYTF. The CDR3 DNA reads TGTGCCAGCAGCTTGGAAGGGGCAGCCTATGGCTACACCTTC.

To note about this clone: One end of the junction fails to match germline, which may point to a read error. The CDR3: CASSQDVNPNF. The CDR3 coding sequence is TGCGCCAGCAGCCAAGATGTAAACCCTAACTTC. The chain is built from TRBV4-3 and TRBJ2-5, with D unresolved. This CDR3 has 11 residues. The V gene's germline CDR1 is LGHNA and CDR2 YSLEER.

The genes are TRBV2 and TRBJ1-6, with D uncertain. The CDR3 extends over 15 amino acids. The ends were cut back, 4 bases at V and 4 bases at J, with 11 bases in the middle. Looked up from germline, CDR1 is SNHLY and CDR2 is FYNNEI. The CDR3 DNA sequence: TGTGCCAGCAGTGGTGAAGGGTCTTATAATTCACCCCTCCACTTT. Amino acid sequence: CASSGEGSYNSPLHF. The full variable domain, in which reference TRBV2 and TRBJ1-6 provide the parts outside the CDR3, is EPEVTQTPSHQVTQMGQEVILRCVPISNHLYFYWYRQILGQKVEFLVSFYNNEISEKSEIFDDQFSVERPDGSNFTLKIRSTKLEDSAMYFCASSGEGSYNSPLHFGNGTRLTVT.

The V call is TRBV4-2, the J call TRBJ1-5; tentative D call: TRBD1 (6 bases). In germline, CDR1 is LGHNA, CDR2 YNFKEQ. The CDR3 extends over 18 amino acids. Trimming pared 0 bases from V and 4 bases from J, leaving 19 bases between. The CDR3 DNA reads as TGTGCCAGCAGCCAAGATTTGGGGGGGGCGTTGGAAAATCAGCCCCAGCATTTT. Translated: CASSQDLGGALENQPQHF.

The chain recombines TRBV2 with TRBJ2-2, with D perhaps matching TRBD1 (6 bases). Trimming stripped 7 bases from V and 4 bases from J, with 13 bases between. Germline-derived CDR1 and CDR2 are SNHLY and FYNNEI. The CDR3 covers 14 residues. CDR3 bases: TGTGCCAGCATCCTCAGGGGCGGCACCGGGGAGCTGTTTTTT. Its protein product is CASILRGGTGELFF.